A selection of T cell receptor beta chains follows, all from one sample in a study of blood T cells in healthy people across ages. Via MiXCR, TCRdb re-called the 5' RACE reads, giving one row per CDR3 protein. In the table there are roughly 790,000 distinct CDR3 sequences, 43% of which are singletons. Sequencing was carried out using blood. These receptors were collected from a woman aged 55-69 years in good health. The CDR3 runs from the conserved cysteine through the conserved F or W. D genes are given only for firm matches. The size entry is marked missing in some rows and otherwise reads once, few, many or a size class.

D,size,V,J,CDR3,DNA
TRBD2,few,TRBV18,TRBJ2-1,CASSPGLAGINNEQFF,TGTGCCAGCTCACCAGGACTAGCGGGTATAAACAATGAGCAGTTCTTC
.,many,TRBV7-2,TRBJ2-3,CASSLQGMQYF,TGTGCCAGCAGCTTACAGGGGATGCAGTATTTT
TRBD2,.,TRBV28,TRBJ2-1,CASSSQGERGGYEQFF,TGTGCCAGCAGTTCCCAAGGAGAGCGGGGGGGGTATGAGCAGTTCTTC
TRBD2,.,TRBV5-1,TRBJ2-1,CASNQAGSSYNEQFF,TGCGCCAGCAACCAAGCGGGGAGCTCCTACAATGAGCAGTTCTTC
TRBD2,.,TRBV20-1,TRBJ2-3,CSAREASGGYSTDTQYF,TGCAGTGCTAGAGAAGCTAGCGGGGGATATAGCACAGATACGCAGTATTTT
TRBD2,few,TRBV3-1,TRBJ2-4,CASSPFGGDKAKNIQYF,TGTGCCAGCAGCCCGTTCGGGGGGGACAAGGCCAAAAACATTCAGTACTTC
TRBD2,once,TRBV29-1,TRBJ2-1,CSVEDQRRTSGRVNEQFF,TGCAGCGTTGAAGATCAAAGGCGGACTAGCGGGAGGGTAAATGAGCAGTTCTTC
.,.,TRBV6-1,TRBJ2-6,CASTKQGGTSGANVLTF,TGTGCCAGCACTAAACAGGGAGGGACCTCTGGGGCCAACGTCCTGACTTTC
TRBD2,.,TRBV10-2,TRBJ2-3,CASSTSGGLSTDTQYF,TGCGCCAGCAGTACTAGCGGGGGGCTCAGCACAGATACGCAGTATTTT
TRBD1,.,TRBV5-5,TRBJ2-5,CASSLAPTGFRETQYF,TGTGCCAGCAGCTTGGCCCCGACAGGGTTTCGAGAGACCCAGTACTTC
TRBD2,few,TRBV7-2,TRBJ2-1,CASSLGGRHYNEQFF,TGTGCCAGCAGCTTAGGCGGGAGACATTACAATGAGCAGTTCTTC
TRBD2,many,TRBV6-2/TRBV6-3,TRBJ2-7,CASSYLLAESYEQYF,TGTGCCAGCAGTTACTTGCTAGCGGAATCCTACGAGCAGTACTTC
.,.,TRBV11-2,TRBJ2-5,CASTAQISGEQYF,TGTGCCAGCACCGCCCAAATTAGTGGTGAGCAGTACTTC
TRBD1,.,TRBV6-5,TRBJ2-1,CASGGQGVLNEQFF,TGTGCCAGCGGGGGACAGGGTGTCTTGAATGAGCAGTTCTTC
TRBD2,.,TRBV5-5,TRBJ2-4,CASSLASGRGGYIQYF,TGTGCCAGCAGCTTAGCTAGCGGGAGAGGAGGGTACATTCAGTACTTC
TRBD1,.,TRBV5-1,TRBJ2-7,CASSSGQAGSYEQYF,TGCGCCAGCAGCTCGGGACAGGCGGGGTCCTACGAGCAGTACTTC
TRBD1,few,TRBV28,TRBJ2-3,CASSGTGTNTQYF,TGTGCCAGCAGCGGGACAGGGACGAATACGCAGTATTTT
TRBD2,.,TRBV10-2,TRBJ2-1,CASIAGVSQETQFF,TGCGCCAGCATCGCGGGAGTATCCCAAGAGACCCAGTTCTTC
.,.,TRBV3-1,TRBJ1-6,CASSQDRSSPLHF,TGTGCCAGCAGCCAAGATCGCAGCTCACCCCTCCACTTT
.,.,TRBV27,TRBJ1-4,CASSAWEDEKLFF,TGTGCCAGCAGTGCCTGGGAGGACGAAAAACTGTTTTTT
.,few,TRBV5-1,TRBJ1-4,CASSLGSSLNEKLFF,TGCGCCAGCAGCTTGGGAAGCAGCTTAAATGAAAAACTGTTTTTT
.,.,TRBV20-1,TRBJ2-1,CNATVAAWSGNEQFF,TGCAATGCTACCGTAGCGGCTTGGTCTGGCAATGAGCAGTTCTTC
TRBD2,.,TRBV10-1,TRBJ2-3,CASSAGTSSADTQYF,TGCGCCAGCAGTGCCGGGACTAGTTCAGCGGATACGCAGTATTTT
TRBD1,.,TRBV6-2/TRBV6-3,TRBJ1-5,CASSYAGTGGFQPQHF,TGTGCCAGCAGTTACGCCGGGACAGGGGGTTTTCAGCCCCAGCATTTT
TRBD1,.,TRBV10-3,TRBJ2-4,CAIGESGQREKNIQYF,TGTGCCATCGGTGAGTCGGGACAGCGCGAGAAAAACATTCAGTACTTC
TRBD2,.,TRBV20-1,TRBJ2-5,CSARGGSGGAHYNEQYF,TGCAGTGCAAGAGGCGGTAGCGGGGGGGCTCACTACAATGAGCAGTACTTC
TRBD1,.,TRBV20-1,TRBJ1-5,CSARGGQGFQPQHF,TGCAGTGCTAGAGGGGGACAGGGGTTTCAGCCCCAGCATTTT
.,.,TRBV4-1,TRBJ1-5,CASSQECGGYQPQHF,TGCGCCAGCAGCCAAGAATGCGGGGGCTATCAGCCCCAGCATTTT